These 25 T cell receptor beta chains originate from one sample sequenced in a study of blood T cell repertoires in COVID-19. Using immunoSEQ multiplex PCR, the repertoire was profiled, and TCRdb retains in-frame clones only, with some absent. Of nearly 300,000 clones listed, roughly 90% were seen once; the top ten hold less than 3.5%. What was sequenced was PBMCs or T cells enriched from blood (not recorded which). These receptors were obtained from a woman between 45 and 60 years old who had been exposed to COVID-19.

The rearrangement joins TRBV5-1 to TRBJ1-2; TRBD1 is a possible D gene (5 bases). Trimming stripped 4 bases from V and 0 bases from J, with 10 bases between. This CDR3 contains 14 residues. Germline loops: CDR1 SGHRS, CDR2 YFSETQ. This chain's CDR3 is CASSPEGANYGYTF. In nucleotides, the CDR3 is TGCGCCAGCAGCCCCGAAGGGGCTAACTATGGCTACACCTTC.

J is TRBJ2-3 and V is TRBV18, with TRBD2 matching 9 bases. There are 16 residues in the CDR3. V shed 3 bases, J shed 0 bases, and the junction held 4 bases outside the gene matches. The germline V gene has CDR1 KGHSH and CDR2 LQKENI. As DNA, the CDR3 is TGTGCCAGCTCACCGGGCGGGGGGGCTAGCACAGATACGCAGTATTTT. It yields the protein CASSPGGGASTDTQYF.

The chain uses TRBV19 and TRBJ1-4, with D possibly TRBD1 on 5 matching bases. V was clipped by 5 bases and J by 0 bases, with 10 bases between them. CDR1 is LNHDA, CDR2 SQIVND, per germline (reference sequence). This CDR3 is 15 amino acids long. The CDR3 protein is CASSAPTATNEKLFF. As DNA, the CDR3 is TGTGCCAGTAGTGCACCGACAGCAACTAATGAAAAACTGTTTTTT. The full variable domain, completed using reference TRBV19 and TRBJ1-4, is DGGITQSPKYLFRKEGQNVTLSCEQNLNHDAMYWYRQDPGQGLRLIYYSQIVNDFQKGDIAEGYSVSREKKESFPLTVTSAQKNPTAFYLCASSAPTATNEKLFFGSGTQLSVL.

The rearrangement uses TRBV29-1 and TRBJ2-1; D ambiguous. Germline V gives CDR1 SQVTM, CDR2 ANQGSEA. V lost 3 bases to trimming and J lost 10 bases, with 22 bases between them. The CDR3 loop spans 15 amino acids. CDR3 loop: CSVESLGQVDREQFF. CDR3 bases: TGCAGCGTTGAGTCATTAGGCCAGGTAGATAGGGAGCAGTTCTTC.

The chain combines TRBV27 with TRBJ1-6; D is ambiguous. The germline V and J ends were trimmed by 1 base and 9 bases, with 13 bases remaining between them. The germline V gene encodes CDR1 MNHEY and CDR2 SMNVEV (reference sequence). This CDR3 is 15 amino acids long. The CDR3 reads CASSLFPERLSPLHF. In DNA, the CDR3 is TGTGCCAGCAGTTTATTCCCAGAGCGGCTTTCACCCCTCCACTTT.

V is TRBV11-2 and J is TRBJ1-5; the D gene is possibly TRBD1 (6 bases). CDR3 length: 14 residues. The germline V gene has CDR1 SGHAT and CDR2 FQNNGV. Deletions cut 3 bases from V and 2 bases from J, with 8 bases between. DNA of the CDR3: TGTGCCAGCAGCTTGGCAGGGGGCAATCAGCCCCAGCATTTT. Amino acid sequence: CASSLAGGNQPQHF.

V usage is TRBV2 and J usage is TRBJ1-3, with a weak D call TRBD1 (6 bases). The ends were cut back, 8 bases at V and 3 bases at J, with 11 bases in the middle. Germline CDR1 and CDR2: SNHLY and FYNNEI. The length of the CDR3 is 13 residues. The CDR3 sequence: CASPGQFGNTIYF. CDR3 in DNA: TGTGCCAGCCCAGGACAGTTTGGAAACACCATATATTTT.

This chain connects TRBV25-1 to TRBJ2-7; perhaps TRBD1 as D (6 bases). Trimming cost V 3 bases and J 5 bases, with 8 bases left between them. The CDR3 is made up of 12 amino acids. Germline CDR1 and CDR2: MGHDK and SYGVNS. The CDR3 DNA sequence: TGTGCCAGCAGTGACTGGACAGACGAGCAGTACTTC. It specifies CASSDWTDEQYF.

Written as DNA, the CDR3 is TGTGCCAGCAGCTTGGGGCGACTCTCAAACACCGGGGAGCTGTTTTTT. Its translation: CASSLGRLSNTGELFF. This chain joins TRBV13 and TRBJ2-2; tentative D call: TRBD1 (5 bases). Germline-derived CDR1 and CDR2 are PRHDT and FYEKMQ (reference sequence). The CDR3 is 16 amino acids. The ends were cut back, 3 bases at V and 2 bases at J, with 13 bases in the middle.

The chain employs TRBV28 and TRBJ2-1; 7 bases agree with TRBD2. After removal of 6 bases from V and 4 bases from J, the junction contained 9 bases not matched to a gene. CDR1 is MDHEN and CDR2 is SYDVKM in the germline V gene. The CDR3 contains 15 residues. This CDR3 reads CASSRSSGVYNEQFF. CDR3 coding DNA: TGTGCCAGCAGCCGCAGCAGCGGGGTTTACAATGAGCAGTTCTTC.

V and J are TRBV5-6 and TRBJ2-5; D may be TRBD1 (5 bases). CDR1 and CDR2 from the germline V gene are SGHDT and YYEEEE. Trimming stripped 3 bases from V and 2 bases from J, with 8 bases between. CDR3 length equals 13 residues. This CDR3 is CASSSQGQETQYF. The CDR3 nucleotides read TGTGCCAGCAGCTCCCAGGGTCAAGAGACCCAGTACTTC.

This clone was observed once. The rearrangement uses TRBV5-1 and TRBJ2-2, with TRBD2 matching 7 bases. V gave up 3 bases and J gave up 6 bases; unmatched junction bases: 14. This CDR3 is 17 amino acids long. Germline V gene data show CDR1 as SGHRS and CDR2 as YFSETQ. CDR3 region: CASSSRTSAGGPGELFF. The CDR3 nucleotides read TGCGCCAGCAGCTCCCGCACTAGCGCCGGCGGCCCCGGGGAGCTGTTTTTT.

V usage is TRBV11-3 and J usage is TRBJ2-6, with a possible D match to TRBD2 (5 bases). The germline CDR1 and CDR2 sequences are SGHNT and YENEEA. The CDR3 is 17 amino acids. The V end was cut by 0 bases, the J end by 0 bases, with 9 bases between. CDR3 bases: TGTGCCAGCAGCTTAGACTTAGGGAGCTCTGGGGCCAACGTCCTGACTTTC. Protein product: CASSLDLGSSGANVLTF.

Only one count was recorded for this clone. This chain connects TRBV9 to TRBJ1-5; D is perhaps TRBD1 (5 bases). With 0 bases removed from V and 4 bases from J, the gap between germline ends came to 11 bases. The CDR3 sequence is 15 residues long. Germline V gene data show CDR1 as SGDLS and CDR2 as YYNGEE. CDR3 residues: CASSVGGRTNQPQHF. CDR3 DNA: TGTGCCAGCAGCGTAGGGGGCAGGACAAATCAGCCCCAGCATTTT.

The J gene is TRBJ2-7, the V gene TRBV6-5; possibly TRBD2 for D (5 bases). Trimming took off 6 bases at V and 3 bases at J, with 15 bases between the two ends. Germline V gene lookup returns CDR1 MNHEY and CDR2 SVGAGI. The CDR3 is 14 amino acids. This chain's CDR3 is CASRTTRVVYEQYF. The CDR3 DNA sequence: TGTGCCAGCAGGACCACTAGGGTAGTCTACGAGCAGTACTTC.

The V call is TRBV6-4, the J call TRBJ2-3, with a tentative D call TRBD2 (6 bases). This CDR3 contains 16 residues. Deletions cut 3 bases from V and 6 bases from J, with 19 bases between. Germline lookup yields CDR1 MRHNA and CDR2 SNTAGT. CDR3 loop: CASSDRGTSPVDTQYF. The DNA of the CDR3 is TGTGCCAGCAGTGATCGGGGAACTAGCCCAGTGGATACGCAGTATTTT.

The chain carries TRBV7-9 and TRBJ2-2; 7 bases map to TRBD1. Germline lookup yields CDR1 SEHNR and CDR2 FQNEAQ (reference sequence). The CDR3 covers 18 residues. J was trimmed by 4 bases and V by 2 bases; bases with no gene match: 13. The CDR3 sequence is CASSLTFGAGGSTGELFF. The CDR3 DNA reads TGTGCCAGCAGCTTAACTTTCGGGGCAGGGGGTAGCACCGGGGAGCTGTTTTTT.

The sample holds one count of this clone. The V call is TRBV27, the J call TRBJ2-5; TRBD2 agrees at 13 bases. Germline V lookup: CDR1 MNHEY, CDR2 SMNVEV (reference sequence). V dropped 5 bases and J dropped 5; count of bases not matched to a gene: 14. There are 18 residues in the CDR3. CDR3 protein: CASSPNPLAGGYEETQYF. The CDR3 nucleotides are TGTGCCAGCAGTCCCAACCCACTAGCGGGGGGGTATGAGGAGACCCAGTACTTC.

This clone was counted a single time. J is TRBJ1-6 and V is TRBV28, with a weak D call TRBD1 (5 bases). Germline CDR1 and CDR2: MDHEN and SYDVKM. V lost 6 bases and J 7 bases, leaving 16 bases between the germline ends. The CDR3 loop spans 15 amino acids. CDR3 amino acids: CASSLPGRGNSPLHF. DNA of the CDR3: TGTGCCAGCAGCCTCCCGGGGCGGGGGAATTCACCCCTCCACTTT.

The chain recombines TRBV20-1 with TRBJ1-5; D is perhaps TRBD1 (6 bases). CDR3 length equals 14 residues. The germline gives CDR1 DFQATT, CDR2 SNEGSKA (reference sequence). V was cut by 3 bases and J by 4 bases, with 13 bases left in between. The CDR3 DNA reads TGCAGTGCTAGTAGGGGACACATAAATCAGCCCCAGCATTTT. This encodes CSASRGHINQPQHF.

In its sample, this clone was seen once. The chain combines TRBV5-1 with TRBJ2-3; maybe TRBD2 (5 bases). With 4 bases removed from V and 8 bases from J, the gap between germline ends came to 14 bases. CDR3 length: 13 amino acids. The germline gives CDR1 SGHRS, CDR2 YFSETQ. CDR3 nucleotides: TGCGCCAGCAGCCCCGGGGTCGGTGGTACGCAGTATTTT. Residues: CASSPGVGGTQYF.

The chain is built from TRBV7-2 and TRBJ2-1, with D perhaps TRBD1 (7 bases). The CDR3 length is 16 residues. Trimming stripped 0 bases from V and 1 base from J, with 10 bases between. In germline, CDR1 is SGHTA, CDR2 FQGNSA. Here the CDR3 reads CASSLAAGGSYNEQFF. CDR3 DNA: TGTGCCAGCAGCTTAGCAGCAGGGGGGTCCTACAATGAGCAGTTCTTC.

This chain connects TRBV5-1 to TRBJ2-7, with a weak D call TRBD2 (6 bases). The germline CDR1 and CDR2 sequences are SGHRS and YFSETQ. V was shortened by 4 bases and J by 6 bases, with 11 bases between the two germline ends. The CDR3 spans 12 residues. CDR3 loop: CASSPRGGEQYF. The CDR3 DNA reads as TGCGCCAGCAGCCCTCGGGGAGGCGAGCAGTACTTC. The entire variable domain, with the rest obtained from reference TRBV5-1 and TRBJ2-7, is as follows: KAGVTQTPRYLIKTRGQQVTLSCSPISGHRSVSWYQQTPGQGLQFLFEYFSETQRNKGNFPGRFSGRQFSNSRSEMNVSTLELGDSALYLCASSPRGGEQYFGPGTRLTVT.

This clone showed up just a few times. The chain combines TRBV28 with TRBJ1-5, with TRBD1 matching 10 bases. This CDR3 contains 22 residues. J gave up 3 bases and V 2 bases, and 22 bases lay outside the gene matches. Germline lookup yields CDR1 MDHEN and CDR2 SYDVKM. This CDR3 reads CASSLGRFREGQGFMYNQPQHF. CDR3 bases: TGTGCCAGCAGTTTAGGGCGCTTTCGGGAGGGACAGGGGTTTATGTACAATCAGCCCCAGCATTTT.

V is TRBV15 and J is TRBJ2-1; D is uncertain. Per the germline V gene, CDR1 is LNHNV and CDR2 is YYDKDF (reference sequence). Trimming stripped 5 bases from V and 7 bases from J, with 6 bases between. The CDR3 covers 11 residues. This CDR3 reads CATSLKNEQFF. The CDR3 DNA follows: TGTGCCACCAGCCTAAAAAATGAGCAGTTCTTC.